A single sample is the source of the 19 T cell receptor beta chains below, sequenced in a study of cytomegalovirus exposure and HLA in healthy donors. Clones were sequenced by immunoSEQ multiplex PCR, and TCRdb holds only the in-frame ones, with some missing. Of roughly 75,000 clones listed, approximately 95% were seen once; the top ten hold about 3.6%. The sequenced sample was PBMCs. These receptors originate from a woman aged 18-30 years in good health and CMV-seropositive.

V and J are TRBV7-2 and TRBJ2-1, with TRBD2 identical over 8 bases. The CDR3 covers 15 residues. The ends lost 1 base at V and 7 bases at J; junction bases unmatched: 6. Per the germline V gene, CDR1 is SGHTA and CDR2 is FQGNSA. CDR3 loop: CASSLELAGGNEQFF. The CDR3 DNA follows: TGTGCCAGCAGCTTAGAGCTAGCGGGCGGGAATGAGCAGTTCTTC.

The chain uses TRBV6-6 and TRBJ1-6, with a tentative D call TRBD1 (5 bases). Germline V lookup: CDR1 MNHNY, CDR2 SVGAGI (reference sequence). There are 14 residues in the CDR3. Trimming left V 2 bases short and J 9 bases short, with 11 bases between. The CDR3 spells CASSYIDSSSPLHF. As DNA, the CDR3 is TGTGCCAGCAGTTACATCGACAGTTCTTCACCCCTCCACTTT.

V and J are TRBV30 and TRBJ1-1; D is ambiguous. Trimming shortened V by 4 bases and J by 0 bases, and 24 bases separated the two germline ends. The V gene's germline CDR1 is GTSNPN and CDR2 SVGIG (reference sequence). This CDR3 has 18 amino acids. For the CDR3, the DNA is TGTGCCTGGACAACCCCCAGGCATACCCACCTTATGAACACTGAAGCTTTCTTT. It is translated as CAWTTPRHTHLMNTEAFF.

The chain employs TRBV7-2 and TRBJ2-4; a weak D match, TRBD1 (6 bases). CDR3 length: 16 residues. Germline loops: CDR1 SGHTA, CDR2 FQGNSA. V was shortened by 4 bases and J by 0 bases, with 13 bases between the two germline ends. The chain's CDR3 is CASSSRQDLAKNIQYF. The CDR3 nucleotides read TGTGCCAGCAGCTCTAGACAGGATTTAGCCAAAAACATTCAGTACTTC.

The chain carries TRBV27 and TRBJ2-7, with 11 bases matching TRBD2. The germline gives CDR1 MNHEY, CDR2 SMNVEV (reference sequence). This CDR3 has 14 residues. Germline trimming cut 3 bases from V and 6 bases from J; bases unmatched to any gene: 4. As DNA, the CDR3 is TGTGCCAGCAGTTTTTGGCTAGCGGGGGGCGAGCAGTACTTC. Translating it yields CASSFWLAGGEQYF.

CDR3 nucleotides: TGCGCCAGCAGCCGTACCGGGACAGGGGTTACGGATGAGCAGTTCTTC. It yields the protein CASSRTGTGVTDEQFF. The chain combines TRBV4-1 with TRBJ2-1; 10 nucleotides line up with TRBD1. The CDR3 is made up of 16 amino acids. Germline-derived CDR1 and CDR2 are MGHRA and YSYEKL. V dropped 4 bases and J dropped 8; count of bases not matched to a gene: 11.

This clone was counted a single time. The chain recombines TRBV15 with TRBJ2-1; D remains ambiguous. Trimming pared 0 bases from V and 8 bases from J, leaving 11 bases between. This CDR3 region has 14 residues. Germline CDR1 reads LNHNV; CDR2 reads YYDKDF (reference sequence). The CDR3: CATSRDRVWDEQFF. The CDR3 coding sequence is TGTGCCACCAGCAGAGATCGGGTCTGGGATGAGCAGTTCTTC.

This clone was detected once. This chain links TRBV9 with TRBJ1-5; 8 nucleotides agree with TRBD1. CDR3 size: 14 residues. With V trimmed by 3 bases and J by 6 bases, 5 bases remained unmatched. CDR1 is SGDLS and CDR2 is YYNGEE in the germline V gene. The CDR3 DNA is TGTGCCAGCAGCGCCTCAGGGGGCCGTCAGCCCCAGCATTTT. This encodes CASSASGGRQPQHF. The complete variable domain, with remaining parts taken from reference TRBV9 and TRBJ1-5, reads DSGVTQTPKHLITATGQRVTLRCSPRSGDLSVYWYQQSLDQGLQFLIQYYNGEERAKGNILERFSAQQFPDLHSELNLSSLELGDSALYFCASSASGGRQPQHFGDGTRLSIL.

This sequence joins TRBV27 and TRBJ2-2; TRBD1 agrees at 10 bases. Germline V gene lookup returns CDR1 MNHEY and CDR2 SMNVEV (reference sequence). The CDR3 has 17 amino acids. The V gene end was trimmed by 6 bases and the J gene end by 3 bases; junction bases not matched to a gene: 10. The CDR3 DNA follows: TGTGCCAGCAGGGATGGACAGGGGGGCTACGACACCGGGGAGCTGTTTTTT. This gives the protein CASRDGQGGYDTGELFF.

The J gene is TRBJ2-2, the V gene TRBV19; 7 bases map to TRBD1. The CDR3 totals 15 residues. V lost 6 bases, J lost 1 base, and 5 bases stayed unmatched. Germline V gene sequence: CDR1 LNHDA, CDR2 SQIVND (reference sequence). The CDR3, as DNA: TGTGCCAGTAGCTACAGGGGCAGGAACACCGGGGAGCTGTTTTTT. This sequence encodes CASSYRGRNTGELFF.

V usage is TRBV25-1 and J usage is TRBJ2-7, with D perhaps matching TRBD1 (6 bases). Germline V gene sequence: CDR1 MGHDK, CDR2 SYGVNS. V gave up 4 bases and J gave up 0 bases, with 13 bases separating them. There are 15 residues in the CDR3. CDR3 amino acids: CASSGRTASSYEQYF. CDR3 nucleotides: TGTGCCAGCAGTGGGAGGACAGCATCCTCCTACGAGCAGTACTTC.

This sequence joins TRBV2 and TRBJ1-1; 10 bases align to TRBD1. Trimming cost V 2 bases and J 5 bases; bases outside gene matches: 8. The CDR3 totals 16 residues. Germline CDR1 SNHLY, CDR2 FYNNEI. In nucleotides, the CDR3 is TGTGCCAGCAGTGAAACCGGGACAGGGGACTTAACTGAAGCTTTCTTT. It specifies CASSETGTGDLTEAFF.

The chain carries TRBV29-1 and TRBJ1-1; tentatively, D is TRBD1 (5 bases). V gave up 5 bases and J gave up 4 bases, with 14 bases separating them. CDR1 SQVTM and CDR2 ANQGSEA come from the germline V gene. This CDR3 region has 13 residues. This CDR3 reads CSVSPGASTEAFF. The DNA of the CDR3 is TGCAGCGTTTCCCCTGGGGCGAGCACTGAAGCTTTCTTT.

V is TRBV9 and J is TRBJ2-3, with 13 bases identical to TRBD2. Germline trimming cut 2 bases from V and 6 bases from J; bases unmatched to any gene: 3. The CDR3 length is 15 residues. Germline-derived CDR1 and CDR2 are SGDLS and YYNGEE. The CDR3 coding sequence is TGTGCCAGCAGCGTTACTAGCGGGGGGGCGGATACGCAGTATTTT. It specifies CASSVTSGGADTQYF.

As DNA, the CDR3 is TGTGCCAGCAGCTTAGTGACAGGCTCTGGAAACACCATATATTTT. Translated: CASSLVTGSGNTIYF. The chain uses TRBV7-2 and TRBJ1-3; weak D call: TRBD1 (6 bases). Trimming took 1 base from V and 0 from J, leaving 7 bases between them. The CDR3 contains 15 residues. Per germline, CDR1 SGHTA and CDR2 FQGNSA.

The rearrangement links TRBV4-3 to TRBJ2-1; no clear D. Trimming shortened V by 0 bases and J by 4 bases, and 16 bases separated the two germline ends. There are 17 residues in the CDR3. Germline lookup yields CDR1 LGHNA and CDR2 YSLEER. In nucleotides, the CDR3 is TGCGCCAGCAGCCAAGATAGAATGCAGGTCCCGTACAATGAGCAGTTCTTC. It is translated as CASSQDRMQVPYNEQFF.

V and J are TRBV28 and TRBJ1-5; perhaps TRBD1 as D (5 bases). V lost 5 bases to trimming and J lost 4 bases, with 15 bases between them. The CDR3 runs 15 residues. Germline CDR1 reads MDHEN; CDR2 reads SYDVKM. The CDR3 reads CASSPAFRGNQPQHF. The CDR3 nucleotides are TGTGCCAGCAGTCCTGCTTTTAGGGGAAATCAGCCCCAGCATTTT. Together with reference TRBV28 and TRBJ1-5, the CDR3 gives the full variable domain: DVKVTQSSRYLVKRTGEKVFLECVQDMDHENMFWYRQDPGLGLRLIYFSYDVKMKEKGDIPEGYSVSREKKERFSLILESASTNQTSMYLCASSPAFRGNQPQHFGDGTRLSIL.

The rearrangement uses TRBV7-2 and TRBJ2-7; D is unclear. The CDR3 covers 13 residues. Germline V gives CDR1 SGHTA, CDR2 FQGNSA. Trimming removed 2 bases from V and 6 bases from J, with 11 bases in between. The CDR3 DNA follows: TGTGCCAGCAGCTTAATTAGAGAGAGCGAGCAGTACTTC. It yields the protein CASSLIRESEQYF.

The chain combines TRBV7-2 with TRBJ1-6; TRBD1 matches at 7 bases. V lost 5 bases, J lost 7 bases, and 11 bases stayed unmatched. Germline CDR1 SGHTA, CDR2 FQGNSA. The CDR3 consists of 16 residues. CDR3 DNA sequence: TGTGCCAGCAGCCCCAGGGAAGGGGGCCTCAATTCACCCCTCCACTTT. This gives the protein CASSPREGGLNSPLHF.